This entry lists 26 T cell receptor beta chains sequenced from one sample in a study of shared clonotypes between healthy human individuals. The naive CD8 fraction comprised CD45RO-negative cells positively selected for CCR7 and excluded terminally differentiated effector memory CD45RA+ cells. Repertoires were generated with immunoSEQ multiplex PCR, while TCRdb's copy carries only in-frame clones and drops some. Of 630,000 or so clones listed, 95% to 98% were seen once; the top ten hold 0.3% to 0.35%. Sequencing was performed on naive CD8+ T cells sorted from blood. The receptors stem from a young man in good health.

The gene calls are TRBV13 and TRBJ1-4, with 11 bases aligning to TRBD1. This CDR3 is built from 17 residues. V was clipped by 4 bases and J by 3 bases; unmatched bases: 7. Germline CDR1 reads PRHDT; CDR2 reads FYEKMQ (reference sequence). CDR3 nucleotide sequence: TGTGCCAGCAGCTCCGGGACAGGGGGTTTCGCTAATGAAAAACTGTTTTTT. Translated, it gives CASSSGTGGFANEKLFF. The whole variable domain, remainder taken from reference TRBV13 and TRBJ1-4, is AAGVIQSPRHLIKEKRETATLKCYPIPRHDTVYWYQQGPGQDPQFLISFYEKMQSDKGSIPDRFSAQQFSDYHSELNMSSLELGDSALYFCASSSGTGGFANEKLFFGSGTQLSVL.

Turning to this clone: The junction differs from germline at one of its ends, possibly a read error. The V and J genes are TRBV10-3 and TRBJ1-2; the D is unclear. Per germline, CDR1 ENHRY and CDR2 SYGVKD. The CDR3 totals 13 residues. CDR3 in DNA: TGTGCCATTAGTGAGTCGGAGGGATATGGCTACACCTTC. Amino acids: CAISESEGYGYTF.

This clone came up once. This chain connects TRBV7-9 to TRBJ2-2, with D perhaps given as TRBD1 or TRBD2 (5 bases each). The CDR3 is 16 amino acids. V lost 1 base and J lost 5, with 14 bases in between. Germline values: CDR1 SEHNR, CDR2 FQNEAQ (reference sequence). This CDR3 is CASSLVRGRRTGELFF. The CDR3 nucleotides read TGTGCCAGCAGCTTAGTAAGGGGCAGGAGGACCGGGGAGCTGTTTTTT.

The chain employs TRBV12-2 and TRBJ1-1; the table's TRBD1 call for D was not verified on the DNA. TRBV12-2 is termed a pseudogene. The CDR3 extends over 16 amino acids. The CDR3 spells CASRLALQGANTEAFF. In DNA form, the CDR3 reads TGTGCAAGTCGCTTAGCACTACAGGGGGCAAACACTGAAGCTTTCTTT.

In regard to this clone: The same CDR3 is also encoded by other DNA sequences in this sample. The chain employs TRBV13 and TRBJ1-2; 10 bases map to TRBD1. The germline CDR1 and CDR2 sequences are PRHDT and FYEKMQ (reference sequence). V was clipped by 4 bases and J by 4 bases; unmatched bases: 6. There are 15 residues in the CDR3. The CDR3 reads CASSSGQGGAYGYTF. The CDR3 DNA is TGTGCCAGCAGCTCAGGACAGGGGGGCGCCTATGGCTACACCTTC.

The rearrangement uses TRBV18 and TRBJ2-1; 12 bases match TRBD2. The V and J ends lost 6 bases and 8 bases, in that order; junction bases with no gene match: 5. The germline V gene has CDR1 KGHSH and CDR2 LQKENI. The CDR3 length is 14 residues. Here the CDR3 reads CASSTSGRIDEQFF. In nucleotides, the CDR3 is TGTGCCAGCTCTACTAGCGGGAGGATAGATGAGCAGTTCTTC.

A remark on this clone: The sample contains more than one DNA sequence encoding this CDR3. The chain joins TRBV7-9 to TRBJ2-1, with TRBD2 matching over 10 bases. The trim removed 5 bases at V and 2 bases at J, leaving 3 bases unmatched. The CDR3 spans 15 residues. CDR1 and CDR2 (germline): SEHNR, FQNEAQ (reference sequence). In DNA form, the CDR3 reads TGTGCCAGCAGCCCGACTAGCGGGCCCTACAATGAGCAGTTCTTC. It yields the protein CASSPTSGPYNEQFF.

The chain recombines TRBV2 with TRBJ1-2; D might be TRBD1 (5 bases). Trimming removed 2 bases from V and 2 bases from J, with 9 bases in between. Germline CDR1 and CDR2: SNHLY and FYNNEI. The CDR3 sequence is 14 residues long. CDR3 bases: TGTGCCAGCAGTGAAATGGGACCCAACTATGGCTACACCTTC. This sequence encodes CASSEMGPNYGYTF.

V usage is TRBV6-5 and J usage is TRBJ2-2; TRBD2 agrees at 10 bases. The V gene end was trimmed by 4 bases and the J gene end by 5 bases; junction bases not matched to a gene: 4. Germline CDR1 is MNHEY and CDR2 is SVGAGI. This CDR3 is built from 15 residues. The CDR3 nucleotides are TGTGCCAGCAGTTCGCCTAGCGGGAGTACCGGGGAGCTGTTTTTT. Encoded protein: CASSSPSGSTGELFF.

This clone occurred once. The chain recombines TRBV10-3 with TRBJ2-5; weak D call: TRBD1 (6 bases). Germline CDR1 ENHRY, CDR2 SYGVKD. The V gene lost 7 bases and the J gene lost 5 bases, with 23 bases spanning the gap. CDR3 length equals 16 residues. Here the CDR3 reads CAIKTELGGSEETQYF. In DNA form, the CDR3 reads TGTGCCATCAAGACTGAACTAGGGGGTTCGGAGGAGACCCAGTACTTC.

The chain joins TRBV29-1 to TRBJ2-2, with TRBD2 matching over 9 bases. The germline gives CDR1 SQVTM, CDR2 ANQGSEA. V trimming: 3 bases; J trimming: 7 bases; junction bases outside the gene matches: 6. The CDR3 has 14 residues. The CDR3 DNA reads as TGCAGCGTTGACGCGGGAGGGAACCTCGGGGAGCTGTTTTTT. Amino acids: CSVDAGGNLGELFF.

This clone was seen just once. The V gene is TRBV19, the J gene TRBJ2-7, with a tentative D call TRBD2 (6 bases). Germline CDR1 and CDR2: LNHDA and SQIVND (reference sequence). This CDR3 has 14 amino acids. V was shortened by 4 bases and J by 0 bases, with 10 bases between the two germline ends. DNA of the CDR3: TGTGCCAGTAGTACCACGCGGGGCTCCTACGAGCAGTACTTC. Amino acids: CASSTTRGSYEQYF.

This rearrangement joins TRBV7-6 to TRBJ2-7; 8 bases match TRBD1. Germline values: CDR1 SGHVS, CDR2 FNYEAQ. The CDR3 sequence is 16 residues long. J was trimmed by 4 bases and V by 6 bases; bases with no gene match: 14. CDR3 DNA sequence: TGTGCCAGCAGTTCCCTAGGGGGGCAGGGGGCGTACGAGCAGTACTTC. Encoded protein: CASSSLGGQGAYEQYF.

The rearrangement uses TRBV5-1 and TRBJ2-3; the D gene is possibly TRBD1 (6 bases). CDR3 length: 19 amino acids. In germline, CDR1 is SGHRS, CDR2 YFSETQ. V was clipped by 5 bases and J by 0 bases, with 25 bases between them. This CDR3 is CASRGGPERRTTSTDTQYF. CDR3 bases: TGCGCCAGCAGAGGGGGTCCTGAGCGTCGAACGACTAGCACAGATACGCAGTATTTT.

The gene calls are TRBV7-9 and TRBJ1-1; tentatively, D is TRBD1 (5 bases). Germline assignment: CDR1 SEHNR and CDR2 FQNEAQ (reference sequence). Trimming removed 1 base from V and 1 base from J, with 10 bases in between. CDR3 length: 15 amino acids. This chain's CDR3 is CASSLVGEKNTEAFF. For the CDR3, the DNA is TGTGCCAGCAGCTTAGTGGGGGAAAAGAACACTGAAGCTTTCTTT.

The V and J genes are TRBV30 and TRBJ2-3; 12 positions match TRBD2. The CDR3 covers 16 residues. Germline V CDR1 and CDR2: GTSNPN, SVGIG (reference sequence). With 4 bases clipped from V and 4 bases from J, the junction kept 9 bases outside the gene matches. This chain's CDR3 is CAWTRLAGEFADTQYF. CDR3 DNA: TGTGCCTGGACCCGACTAGCGGGAGAGTTCGCAGATACGCAGTATTTT. Based on the CDR3 plus reference TRBV30 and TRBJ2-3, the full variable domain is SQTIHQWPATLVQPVGSPLSLECTVEGTSNPNLYWYRQAAGRGLQLLFYSVGIGQISSEVPQNLSASRPQDRQFILSSKKLLLSDSGFYLCAWTRLAGEFADTQYFGPGTRLTVL.

The chain combines TRBV11-2 with TRBJ2-3, with 13 positions matching TRBD2. There are 17 residues in the CDR3. J was trimmed by 0 bases and V by 3 bases; bases with no gene match: 3. CDR1 is SGHAT and CDR2 is FQNNGV in the germline V gene. The CDR3 sequence is CASSLGTSGVSTDTQYF. CDR3 DNA: TGTGCCAGCAGCTTGGGGACTAGCGGGGTGAGCACAGATACGCAGTATTTT.

The chain employs TRBV5-6 and TRBJ2-7, with 9 bases aligning to TRBD2. Trimming took 7 bases from V and 3 from J; bases not matched to a gene: 20. The CDR3 spans 18 residues. CDR1 and CDR2 from the germline V gene are SGHDT and YYEEEE. CDR3 sequence: CASAPLGDSGSLGYEQYF. The CDR3 bases are TGTGCCAGCGCTCCCCTAGGTGATAGCGGGAGTTTAGGCTACGAGCAGTACTTC.

This chain links TRBV28 with TRBJ2-1; D uncertain. Germline V gene sequence: CDR1 MDHEN, CDR2 SYDVKM. Between the trimmed V and J ends, which lost 3 bases and 0 bases, there was a span of 12 bases. CDR3 length: 16 amino acids. The CDR3 coding sequence is TGTGCCAGCAGTTTCCTCGGCGGAAGCTCCTACAATGAGCAGTTCTTC. It codes for CASSFLGGSSYNEQFF.

The chain combines TRBV7-9 with TRBJ2-1; possible D gene TRBD1, 6 bases. The germline CDR1 and CDR2 sequences are SEHNR and FQNEAQ (reference sequence). The CDR3 length is 16 residues. V was pared by 4 bases and J by 4 bases, with 17 bases between. The CDR3 DNA sequence: TGTGCCAGCAGCTCCTTGGTCGGGACAACATACAATGAGCAGTTCTTC. It is translated as CASSSLVGTTYNEQFF.

The chain has TRBV4-3 and TRBJ2-1; 10 bases map to TRBD1. Germline CDR1 LGHNA, CDR2 YSLEER. The CDR3 consists of 16 residues. V gave up 5 bases and J gave up 4 bases; unmatched junction bases: 8. The chain's CDR3 is CASSEKDRGGYNEQFF. The CDR3 region has the DNA TGCGCCAGCAGCGAGAAGGACAGGGGGGGTTACAATGAGCAGTTCTTC.

This clone was observed a single time. This chain connects TRBV29-1 to TRBJ2-1; D assignment may be TRBD1 or TRBD2 (5 bases each). This CDR3 has 11 amino acids. Germline values: CDR1 SQVTM, CDR2 ANQGSEA. Trimming left V 3 bases short and J 14 bases short, with 14 bases between. This chain's CDR3 is CSVDVQGVEFF. CDR3 DNA sequence: TGCAGCGTTGATGTTCAGGGAGTGGAGTTCTTC.

The V call is TRBV4-1, the J call TRBJ2-1; 10 positions agree with TRBD2. The CDR3 runs 14 residues. V was clipped by 5 bases and J by 9 bases; unmatched bases: 7. Looked up from germline, CDR1 is MGHRA and CDR2 is YSYEKL. The CDR3 sequence is CASSARTSGGEQFF. The CDR3 nucleotides are TGCGCCAGCAGCGCGCGGACTAGCGGTGGTGAGCAGTTCTTC.

The J gene is TRBJ2-7, the V gene TRBV14, with a possible D match to TRBD1 (6 bases). CDR1 and CDR2 from the germline V gene are SGHDN and FVKESK. V dropped 2 bases and J dropped 2 bases, with 16 bases sitting between them. This CDR3 contains 16 residues. Written as DNA, the CDR3 is TGTGCCAGCAGCCAATATAGGACAGCGAGCACCTACGAGCAGTACTTC. Protein: CASSQYRTASTYEQYF.

The gene calls are TRBV9 and TRBJ1-5, with a weak D call TRBD1 (5 bases). The V gene's germline CDR1 is SGDLS and CDR2 YYNGEE. The CDR3 contains 16 residues. V lost 4 bases and J 2 bases, leaving 16 bases between the germline ends. CDR3: CASSPGTGLRNQPQHF. The CDR3 DNA reads as TGTGCCAGCAGCCCAGGGACCGGGCTCCGCAATCAGCCCCAGCATTTT.

The V call is TRBV5-1, the J call TRBJ1-2, with D unclear. The V end lost 3 bases, the J end lost 6 bases, and 27 bases lay between the germline ends. The germline V gene has CDR1 SGHRS and CDR2 YFSETQ. This CDR3 has 18 amino acids. CDR3 loop: CASSWNVGGRTTKDGYTF. The CDR3 DNA follows: TGCGCCAGCAGCTGGAACGTAGGAGGGAGGACGACAAAGGATGGCTACACCTTC.